This T cell receptor (beta chain) was recovered during a study of PD-L1 blockade in urothelial cancer. This clone showed up just once. Germline V CDR1 and CDR2: MNHEY, SVGAGI. Trimming removed 0 bases from V and 4 bases from J, with 9 bases in between. This CDR3 has 14 residues. This sample's time point: pretreatment peripheral blood. Sequenced by immunoSEQ multiplex PCR; TCRdb stores in-frame clones only, minus some. Here the sample spans approximately 18,000 clones, 89% being singletons. The clonotype comes from a man aged 65 to 85 with urothelial cancer. This sample comprised PBMCs, obtained around atezolizumab (anti-PD-L1) treatment. V is TRBV6-5 and J is TRBJ1-1, with D unclear. The CDR3 protein is CASSYSRSGTEAFF. As DNA, the CDR3 is TGTGCCAGCAGTTACTCGAGATCGGGCACTGAAGCTTTCTTT.